This paragraph reports one T cell receptor (beta chain). Its antigen is still unknown. Germline assignment: CDR1 SGHVS and CDR2 FQNEAQ. The CDR3 spans 13 residues. V shed 0 bases and J shed 9 bases, with 9 bases lying between them. With 60 Vbeta and 13 Jbeta primers, the PCR was carried out. Sequenced by immunoSEQ multiplex PCR; TCRdb stores in-frame clones only, minus some. The sample shows 180,000 or so clones, about 79% of them seen only once. The sample comes from a study of cytomegalovirus exposure and HLA in healthy donors. Study-level results: In a later analysis, HLA-associated beta chains showed higher expansion and lower generation probabilities than comparable chains.

The origin of this receptor is a man over 45 in good health and CMV-seropositive. The chain is built from TRBV7-8 and TRBJ2-1; D is perhaps TRBD2 (6 bases). Sequencing was done on a sample of PBMCs. The CDR3 sequence is CASSLAQEGEQFF. CDR3 sequence (DNA): TGTGCCAGCAGCTTAGCACAGGAGGGTGAGCAGTTCTTC.